This T cell receptor beta chain derives from a study of blood T cell repertoires in COVID-19. Turning to the study itself: Spain, Italy and the United States supplied samples that represented acute and convalescent COVID-19. PBMCs, B-cell-depleted T cells, or T cells provided the cDNA or gDNA that made up the material.

Per the original methods: Reference gene primer amplification gave nucleated cell count estimates. Clones were read by immunoSEQ multiplex PCR, and TCRdb kept only the in-frame ones, dropping some. Clone size and the V and J calls come from that table; the DNA yielded D and trimming. This sample yields tens of thousands of clones, of which over 75% are seen a single time; roughly 25% belongs to the top ten. Deletions cut 6 bases from V and 6 bases from J, with 15 bases between. CDR3 length: 13 amino acids. Germline CDR1 SNHLY, CDR2 FYNNEI. This sequence originates from a man at least 80 years old with active or convalescent COVID-19. The genes are TRBV2 and TRBJ2-7; TRBD2 is a possible D gene (5 bases). The specimen sequenced was peripheral blood. DNA for the CDR3: TGTGCCAGCAGGTCCACATTTGGACTCGAGCAGTACTTC. This gives the protein CASRSTFGLEQYF.